This T cell receptor beta chain was retrieved from a study of shared clonotypes between healthy human individuals. Germline CDR1 is WSHSY and CDR2 is SAAADI. CDR3 length equals 15 residues. V was trimmed by 2 bases and J by 9 bases, leaving 14 bases between them. The assay was immunoSEQ multiplex PCR, and TCRdb's table has in-frame clones only and misses some. The sample shows about 980,000 clones, about 80% of them seen only once. The J gene is TRBJ1-6, the V gene TRBV10-2; no reliable D call. This TCR was sampled from a man between 18 and 29 years old in good health. The sequenced sample consisted of memory CD4+ T cells sorted from blood. Subset of the sample: CD45RA-negative fraction. For the CDR3, the DNA is TGCGCCAGCAGTGAGCTGGCTTTAGGGAGTTCACCCCTCCACTTT. Encoded protein: CASSELALGSSPLHF.